This T cell receptor beta chain originates from a study of T cell responses to AZD1222 COVID-19 vaccine. This clone was recorded only once. Antigen specificity is unknown. General study points: There were vaccine-associated CD4 TCRs across spike, dominant at 160-218 and 743-854. Donors were chiefly white British, with a greater number of females, and clonal diversity was perhaps underestimated.

The table came from immunoSEQ multiplex PCR; TCRdb's copy has only in-frame clones and leaves some out. The sample holds roughly 81,000 clones, 65% to 90% seen once. CDR1 and CDR2 from the germline V gene are SGHTA and FQGNSA. The CDR3 loop spans 13 amino acids. V was trimmed by 5 bases and J by 5 bases, leaving 13 bases between them. The sample here was peripheral blood, taken on day 0 of AZD1222 vaccination. The receptor was isolated from an adult in good health. V gene TRBV7-2 combines with J gene TRBJ2-7; D is possibly TRBD2 (6 bases). The CDR3 loop is CASSPRGWDEQYF. In nucleotides, the CDR3 is TGTGCCAGCAGCCCCCGGGGGTGGGACGAGCAGTACTTC.